The 3 T cell receptor beta chains in this list originate from one sample, sequenced in a study of early T cells in non-severe SARS-CoV-2 infection. TCRdb ran MiXCR on the 5' RACE reads and lists one entry per CDR3 protein. The sample has some 40,000 distinct CDR3 sequences, about 5% seen once; the top ten hold about 32%. The sequencing sample was made of whole blood. The receptors stem from an adult who was a healthcare worker with PCR-confirmed SARS-CoV-2 infection or an uninfected control (not recorded which).

This clonotype occurred many times. This chain links TRBV9 with TRBJ2-1; no definite D call. The V gene lost 0 bases and the J gene lost 9 bases, with 10 bases spanning the gap. Germline values: CDR1 SGDLS, CDR2 YYNGEE. The CDR3 is made up of 13 amino acids. The CDR3 bases are TGTGCCAGCAGCGTAGCCCAGTACGGTGAGCAGTTCTTC. The encoded protein is CASSVAQYGEQFF. The full variable domain, with the rest looked up from reference TRBV9 and TRBJ2-1, is DSGVTQTPKHLITATGQRVTLRCSPRSGDLSVYWYQQSLDQGLQFLIQYYNGEERAKGNILERFSAQQFPDLHSELNLSSLELGDSALYFCASSVAQYGEQFFGPGTRLTVL.

In this sample, this clonotype turned up many times. The chain links TRBV4-3 to TRBJ1-5; D is undetermined. CDR1 and CDR2 (germline): LGHNA, YSLEER. The CDR3 is 13 amino acids. With 1 base removed from V and 7 bases from J, the gap between germline ends came to 8 bases. CDR3 in amino acids: CASSQGRVQPQHF. The CDR3 region has the DNA TGCGCCAGCAGCCAAGGGAGGGTCCAGCCCCAGCATTTT.

This clonotype was picked up a small number of times. This chain links TRBV7-9 with TRBJ2-7; 8 bases fit TRBD1. V dropped 3 bases and J dropped 3; count of bases not matched to a gene: 7. There are 15 residues in the CDR3. CDR1 and CDR2 from the germline V gene are SEHNR and FQNEAQ (reference sequence). CDR3 nucleotide sequence: TGTGCCAGCAGCTTGAGACAGGGGATATACTACGAGCAGTACTTC. Amino acid sequence: CASSLRQGIYYEQYF.